These 12 T cell receptor beta chains were all obtained from the same sample, sequenced in a study of T cell responses to AZD1222 COVID-19 vaccine. The method was immunoSEQ multiplex PCR; TCRdb's version includes in-frame clones alone and lacks a portion of them. The sample holds some 71,000 clones, roughly 84% seen once. Source: peripheral blood, taken on day 0 of AZD1222 vaccination. The receptor set was obtained from an adult in good health.

The rearrangement links TRBV5-1 to TRBJ2-3, with D tentatively TRBD1 (6 bases). The CDR3 runs 18 residues. From germline, CDR1 is SGHRS and CDR2 YFSETQ. V lost 4 bases, J lost 4 bases, and 25 bases lay in between. The CDR3 region has the DNA TGCGCCAGCAGCCTAAAACGGGCGGCCATTACAGGGCCAGATACGCAGTATTTT. It encodes CASSLKRAAITGPDTQYF.

The chain employs TRBV7-9 and TRBJ1-1; D is unresolved. V shed 1 base and J shed 1 base, with 7 bases lying between them. The CDR3 contains 14 residues. The germline V gene encodes CDR1 SEHNR and CDR2 FQNEAQ (reference sequence). The CDR3 DNA is TGTGCCAGCAGCTTAGGCGCGGGGAACACTGAAGCTTTCTTT. Protein: CASSLGAGNTEAFF.

The chain recombines TRBV27 with TRBJ1-5; tentatively, D is TRBD1 (5 bases). The CDR3 contains 16 residues. Germline loops: CDR1 MNHEY, CDR2 SMNVEV (reference sequence). Trimming shortened V by 4 bases and J by 6 bases, and 19 bases separated the two germline ends. The CDR3 DNA is TGTGCCAGCAGTTCAACCGGGCCTGGGGCCGGTCAGCCCCAGCATTTT. Protein product: CASSSTGPGAGQPQHF.

A few counts support this clone. The gene calls are TRBV18 and TRBJ2-1, with TRBD2 matching over 10 bases. Trimming removed 0 bases from V and 9 bases from J; junction bases left unmatched: 14. Germline V lookup: CDR1 KGHSH, CDR2 LQKENI. The CDR3 loop spans 18 amino acids. The CDR3 reads CASSPPNSYGSSGGEQFF. Written as DNA, the CDR3 is TGTGCCAGCTCACCACCTAATTCATACGGGTCTAGCGGGGGTGAGCAGTTCTTC.

The chain recombines TRBV7-3 with TRBJ1-6; no clear D gene. The V end lost 0 bases, the J end lost 10 bases, and 10 bases lay between the germline ends. Germline CDR1 reads SGHTA; CDR2 reads FQGTGA. The CDR3 extends over 14 amino acids. CDR3 DNA sequence: TGTGCCAGCAGCTTAACCCTAAGTACGTCACCCCTCCACTTT. Protein: CASSLTLSTSPLHF.

The genes are TRBV10-3 and TRBJ1-1; 9 positions agree with TRBD1. CDR1 and CDR2 from the germline V gene are ENHRY and SYGVKD. J lost 8 bases, V lost 8 bases, and 18 bases had no gene match. The CDR3 totals 16 residues. The CDR3 spells CAIGVLGQGRLNEAFF. As DNA, the CDR3 is TGTGCCATCGGTGTCCTGGGACAGGGCAGATTAAACGAAGCTTTCTTT.

The chain couples TRBV3-1 (or the pseudogene TRBV3-2) to TRBJ2-1; D perhaps matches TRBD1 (6 bases). Per the germline V gene, CDR1 is LGHDT and CDR2 is YNNKEL (reference sequence). The CDR3 contains 15 residues. Trimming shortened V by 0 bases and J by 4 bases, and 10 bases separated the two germline ends. In nucleotides, the CDR3 is TGTGCCAGCAGCCAAGATCAGGGGAGTTACAATGAGCAGTTCTTC. It is translated as CASSQDQGSYNEQFF.

In its sample, this clone was seen a few times. The chain carries TRBV7-8 and TRBJ1-5; D is possibly TRBD1 (5 bases). V lost 3 bases, J lost 5 bases, and 17 bases lay in between. The germline V gene has CDR1 SGHVS and CDR2 FQNEAQ. This CDR3 is built from 16 residues. Here the CDR3 DNA reads TGTGCCAGCAGCTTGCGGTCTCCAGGGAGGTATCAGCCCCAGCATTTT. It yields the protein CASSLRSPGRYQPQHF.

This chain joins TRBV30 and TRBJ2-7, with D perhaps given as TRBD1 or TRBD2 (5 bases each). The CDR3 is 12 amino acids. V lost 8 bases, J lost 4 bases, and 15 bases lay in between. The germline V gene has CDR1 GTSNPN and CDR2 SVGIG (reference sequence). CDR3 loop: CAARGWGYEQYF. In DNA, the CDR3 is TGTGCCGCGAGGGGTTGGGGTTACGAGCAGTACTTC.

The genes are TRBV24-1 and TRBJ2-3, with D unresolved. Trimming stripped 4 bases from V and 2 bases from J, with 3 bases between. CDR3 length: 12 residues. Looked up from germline, CDR1 is KGHDR and CDR2 is SFDVKD. The CDR3 sequence is CATSENTDTQYF. The CDR3 bases are TGTGCCACCAGTGAAAACACAGATACGCAGTATTTT.

The chain employs TRBV19 and TRBJ1-2, with TRBD1 identical over 7 bases. Germline V gene data show CDR1 as LNHDA and CDR2 as SQIVND (reference sequence). The CDR3 extends over 14 amino acids. With V trimmed by 3 bases and J by 2 bases, 3 bases remained unmatched. The CDR3 DNA reads as TGTGCCAGTAGTATGACAGGGACGAACTATGGCTACACCTTC. It translates to CASSMTGTNYGYTF.

This clone occurred a few times. The chain recombines TRBV7-2 with TRBJ1-4; possibly TRBD1 for D (5 bases). CDR3 length: 15 amino acids. Trimming cost V 5 bases and J 3 bases, with 13 bases left between them. CDR1 and CDR2 from the germline V gene are SGHTA and FQGNSA. CDR3 bases: TGTGCCAGCAGCCCTAGGGGCAGTCCTAATGAAAAACTGTTTTTT. Amino acids: CASSPRGSPNEKLFF.